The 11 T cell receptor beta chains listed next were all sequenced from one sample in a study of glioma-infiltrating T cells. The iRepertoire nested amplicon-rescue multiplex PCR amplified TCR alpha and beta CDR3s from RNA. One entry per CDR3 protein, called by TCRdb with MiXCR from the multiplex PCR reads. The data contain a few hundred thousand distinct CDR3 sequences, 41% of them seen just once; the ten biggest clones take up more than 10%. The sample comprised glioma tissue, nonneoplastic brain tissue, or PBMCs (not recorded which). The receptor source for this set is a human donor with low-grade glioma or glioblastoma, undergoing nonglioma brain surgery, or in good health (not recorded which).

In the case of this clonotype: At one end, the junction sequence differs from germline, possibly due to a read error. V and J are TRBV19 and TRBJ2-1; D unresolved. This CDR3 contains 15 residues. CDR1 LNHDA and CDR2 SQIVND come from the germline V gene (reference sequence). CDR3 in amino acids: CASSIDVSSHNEQSF. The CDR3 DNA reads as TGTGCCAGTAGTATAGACGTCAGCTCCCACAATGAGCAGTCCTTC. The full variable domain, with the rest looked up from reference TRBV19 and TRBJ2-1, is DGGITQSPKYLFRKEGQNVTLSCEQNLNHDAMYWYRQDPGQGLRLIYYSQIVNDFQKGDIAEGYSVSREKKESFPLTVTSAQKNPTAFYLCASSIDVSSHNEQSFGPGTRLTVL.

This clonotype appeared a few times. Here the CDR3 DNA reads TGTGCCAGCAGCTTAGATGGGCCAAATGAGCAGTTCTTC. Translation gives CASSLDGPNEQFF. The chain couples TRBV11-1 to TRBJ2-1; D remains unclear. With 1 base removed from V and 7 bases from J, the gap between germline ends came to 8 bases. The germline V gene encodes CDR1 SGHAT and CDR2 FQDESV (reference sequence). The CDR3 covers 13 residues.

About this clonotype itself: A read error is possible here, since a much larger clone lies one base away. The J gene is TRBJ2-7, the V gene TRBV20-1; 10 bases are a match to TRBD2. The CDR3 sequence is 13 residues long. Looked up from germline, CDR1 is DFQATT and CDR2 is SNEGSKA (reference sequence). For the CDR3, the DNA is TGCGGTTGCGTACTAGCGGGGAACTACGAGCAGTACTTC. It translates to CGCVLAGNYEQYF.

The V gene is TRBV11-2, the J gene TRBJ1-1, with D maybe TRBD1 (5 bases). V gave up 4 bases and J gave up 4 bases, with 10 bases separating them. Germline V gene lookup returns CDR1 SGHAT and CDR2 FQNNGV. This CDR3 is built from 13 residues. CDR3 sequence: CASSSRQTTEAFF. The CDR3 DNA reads TGTGCCAGCAGCTCGAGACAGACCACTGAAGCTTTCTTT.

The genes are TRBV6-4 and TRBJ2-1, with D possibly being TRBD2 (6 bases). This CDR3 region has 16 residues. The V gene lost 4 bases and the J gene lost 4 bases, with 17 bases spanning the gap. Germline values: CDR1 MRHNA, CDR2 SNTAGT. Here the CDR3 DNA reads TGTGCCAGCAGTGCCCACGGCGGGGTCCCTTACAATGAGCAGTTCTTC. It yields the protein CASSAHGGVPYNEQFF.

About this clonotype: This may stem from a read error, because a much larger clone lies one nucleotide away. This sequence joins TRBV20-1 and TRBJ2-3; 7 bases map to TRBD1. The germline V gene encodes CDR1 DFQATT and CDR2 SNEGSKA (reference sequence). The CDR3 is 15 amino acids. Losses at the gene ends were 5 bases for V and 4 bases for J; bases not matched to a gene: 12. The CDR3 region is CSAELGGAGPDTQYF. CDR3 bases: TGCAGTGCTGAGCTAGGGGGCGCAGGGCCAGATACGCAGTATTTT.

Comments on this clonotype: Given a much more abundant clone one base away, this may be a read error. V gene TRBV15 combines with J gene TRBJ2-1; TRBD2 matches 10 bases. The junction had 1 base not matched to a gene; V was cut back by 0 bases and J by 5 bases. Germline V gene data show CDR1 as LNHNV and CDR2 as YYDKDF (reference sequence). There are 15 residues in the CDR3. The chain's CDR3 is CATSRDLAGDNEQFF. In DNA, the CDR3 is TGTGCCACCAGCAGAGATCTAGCGGGAGACAATGAGCAGTTCTTC.

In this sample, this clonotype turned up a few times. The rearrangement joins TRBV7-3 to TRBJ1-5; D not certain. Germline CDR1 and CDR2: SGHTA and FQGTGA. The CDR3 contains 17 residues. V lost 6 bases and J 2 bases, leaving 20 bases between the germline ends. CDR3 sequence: CASRLHSKPPGNQPQHF. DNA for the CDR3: TGTGCCAGCAGACTTCATAGTAAACCGCCTGGCAATCAGCCCCAGCATTTT.

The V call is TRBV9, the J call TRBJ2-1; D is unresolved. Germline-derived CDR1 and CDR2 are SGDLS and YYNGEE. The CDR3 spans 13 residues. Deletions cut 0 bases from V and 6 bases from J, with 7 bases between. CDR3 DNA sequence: TGTGCCAGCAGCGTAGAAGCGACCAATGAGCAGTTCTTC. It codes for CASSVEATNEQFF.

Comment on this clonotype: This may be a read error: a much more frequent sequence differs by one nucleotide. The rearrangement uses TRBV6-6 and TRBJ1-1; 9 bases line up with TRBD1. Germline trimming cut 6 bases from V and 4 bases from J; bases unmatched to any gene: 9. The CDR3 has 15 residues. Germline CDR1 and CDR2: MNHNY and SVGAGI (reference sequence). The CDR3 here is CASRFSDRGATEAFF. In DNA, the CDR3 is TGTGCCAGCAGATTCAGCGACAGGGGGGCCACTGAAGCTTTCTTT.

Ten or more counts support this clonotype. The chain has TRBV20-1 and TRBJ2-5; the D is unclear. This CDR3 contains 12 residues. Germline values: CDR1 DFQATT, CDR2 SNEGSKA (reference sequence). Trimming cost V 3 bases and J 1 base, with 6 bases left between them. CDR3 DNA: TGCAGTGCTAGGGGGTTCCAAGAGACCCAGTACTTC. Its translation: CSARGFQETQYF.